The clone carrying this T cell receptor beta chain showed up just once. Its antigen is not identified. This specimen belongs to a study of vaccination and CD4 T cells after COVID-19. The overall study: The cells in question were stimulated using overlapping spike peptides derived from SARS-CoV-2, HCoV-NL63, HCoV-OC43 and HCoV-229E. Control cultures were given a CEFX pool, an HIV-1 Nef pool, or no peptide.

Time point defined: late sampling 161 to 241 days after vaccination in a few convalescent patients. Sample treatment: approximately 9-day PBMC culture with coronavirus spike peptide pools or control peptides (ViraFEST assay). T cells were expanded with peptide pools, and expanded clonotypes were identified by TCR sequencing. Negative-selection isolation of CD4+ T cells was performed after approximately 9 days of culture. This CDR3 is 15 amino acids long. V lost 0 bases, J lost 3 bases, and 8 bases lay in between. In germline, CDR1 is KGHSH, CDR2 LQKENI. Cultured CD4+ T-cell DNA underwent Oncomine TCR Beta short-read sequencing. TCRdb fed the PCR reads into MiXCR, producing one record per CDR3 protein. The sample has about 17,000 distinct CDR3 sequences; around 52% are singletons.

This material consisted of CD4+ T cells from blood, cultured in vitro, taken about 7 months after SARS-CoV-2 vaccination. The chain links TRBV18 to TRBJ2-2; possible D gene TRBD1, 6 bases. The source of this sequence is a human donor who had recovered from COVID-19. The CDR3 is CASSPPTGYTGELFF. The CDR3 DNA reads TGTGCCAGCTCACCACCTACAGGGTACACCGGGGAGCTGTTTTTT.